These 14 T cell receptor beta chains came from one sample sequenced in a study of CD8 T cells in Susac syndrome. After extraction with the RNeasy kit, 0.5 to 1 ug of the RNA was reverse transcribed using random hexamers. TCRdb re-called the immunoSEQ multiplex PCR reads with MiXCR, one entry per CDR3 protein. The sample has about 150,000 distinct CDR3 sequences, approximately 96% seen once. Sequenced input: CD4+ T cells from PBMCs. The receptor set was obtained from a human donor with multiple sclerosis.

The V gene is TRBV29-1, the J gene TRBJ2-1, with 12 bases fitting TRBD2. J lost 10 bases, V lost 5 bases, and 15 bases had no gene match. Germline loops: CDR1 SQVTM, CDR2 ANQGSEA. The CDR3 loop spans 16 amino acids. For the CDR3, the DNA is TGCAGCGTTCCTCAGGTCCCTAGCGGGGGGGCAGGGGAGCAGTTCTTC. It yields the protein CSVPQVPSGGAGEQFF.

The chain employs TRBV18 and TRBJ2-5; TRBD2 matches at 9 bases. The trim removed 2 bases at V and 0 bases at J, leaving 13 bases unmatched. This CDR3 has 19 amino acids. CDR1 is KGHSH, CDR2 LQKENI, per germline. The CDR3 region is CASSPREIAGDWYQETQYF. CDR3 nucleotide sequence: TGTGCCAGCTCACCAAGGGAGATAGCGGGGGACTGGTACCAAGAGACCCAGTACTTC. The full variable domain, with the rest looked up from reference TRBV18 and TRBJ2-5, is NAGVMQNPRHLVRRRGQEARLRCSPMKGHSHVYWYRQLPEEGLKFMVYLQKENIIDESGMPKERFSAEFPKEGPSILRIQQVVRGDSAAYFCASSPREIAGDWYQETQYFGPGTRLLVL.

This clonotype was recorded once. This chain links TRBV20-1 with TRBJ1-1; D gene uncertain. The CDR3 loop spans 15 amino acids. Per the germline V gene, CDR1 is DFQATT and CDR2 is SNEGSKA (reference sequence). Trimming took 3 bases from V and 5 from J, leaving 19 bases between them. CDR3 DNA: TGCAGTGCTAGGCCACTCGAGGGAGCCGGGACTGAAGCTTTCTTT. This sequence encodes CSARPLEGAGTEAFF.

V gene TRBV30 combines with J gene TRBJ2-7; a possible D gene is TRBD1 (6 bases). Germline values: CDR1 GTSNPN, CDR2 SVGIG (reference sequence). Trimming pared 2 bases from V and 1 base from J, leaving 15 bases between. This CDR3 has 15 amino acids. The CDR3, as DNA: TGTGCCTGGAGTTTTGGGCAGGGGCCATCCTACGAGCAGTACTTC. Translated: CAWSFGQGPSYEQYF. The whole variable domain, remainder taken from reference TRBV30 and TRBJ2-7, is SQTIHQWPATLVQPVGSPLSLECTVEGTSNPNLYWYRQAAGRGLQLLFYSVGIGQISSEVPQNLSASRPQDRQFILSSKKLLLSDSGFYLCAWSFGQGPSYEQYFGPGTRLTVT.

V and J are TRBV7-8 and TRBJ2-1, with TRBD1 as a possible D gene (5 bases). V was shortened by 5 bases and J by 0 bases, with 14 bases between the two germline ends. CDR1 SGHVS and CDR2 FQNEAQ come from the germline V gene. This CDR3 region has 16 residues. CDR3 protein: CASSGQGRSSYNEQFF. Written as DNA, the CDR3 is TGTGCCAGCAGCGGACAAGGACGGAGCTCCTACAATGAGCAGTTCTTC.

The chain uses TRBV11-1 and TRBJ2-1, with 8 bases fitting TRBD2. The CDR3 totals 15 residues. Germline CDR1 and CDR2: SGHAT and FQDESV (reference sequence). V dropped 5 bases and J dropped 5; count of bases not matched to a gene: 8. CDR3 nucleotide sequence: TGTGCCAGCAGCCGAGCCCGGGGGGGTCACAATGAGCAGTTCTTC. The encoded protein is CASSRARGGHNEQFF.

This chain uses TRBV7-8 with TRBJ2-7; TRBD2 is a possible D gene (5 bases). Trimming removed 4 bases from V and 4 bases from J, with 14 bases in between. The CDR3 runs to 14 residues. Per the germline V gene, CDR1 is SGHVS and CDR2 is FQNEAQ. CDR3: CASSSKPSSYEQYF. The DNA for the CDR3 is TGTGCCAGCAGCTCAAAACCTAGCAGTTACGAGCAGTACTTC.

This chain joins TRBV28 and TRBJ1-4; D gene unclear. With 5 bases removed from V and 4 bases from J, the gap between germline ends came to 11 bases. The germline CDR1 and CDR2 sequences are MDHEN and SYDVKM. The length of the CDR3 is 14 residues. The CDR3, as DNA: TGTGCCAGCAGTGGTGTGGGCAGTAATGAAAAACTGTTTTTT. This codes for CASSGVGSNEKLFF.

This sequence joins TRBV18 and TRBJ1-2; D perhaps matches TRBD1 (5 bases). The CDR3 contains 13 residues. Germline lookup yields CDR1 KGHSH and CDR2 LQKENI. With 0 bases removed from V and 7 bases from J, the gap between germline ends came to 9 bases. In DNA form, the CDR3 reads TGTGCCAGCTCACCACCAGCAGGGAGTGGCTACACCTTC. As protein: CASSPPAGSGYTF. Full variable domain (missing parts from reference TRBV18 and TRBJ1-2): NAGVMQNPRHLVRRRGQEARLRCSPMKGHSHVYWYRQLPEEGLKFMVYLQKENIIDESGMPKERFSAEFPKEGPSILRIQQVVRGDSAAYFCASSPPAGSGYTFGSGTRLTVV.

This chain joins TRBV30 and TRBJ1-1; D is perhaps TRBD1 (5 bases). The V gene lost 7 bases and the J gene lost 7 bases, with 13 bases spanning the gap. This CDR3 is built from 11 residues. The germline V gene encodes CDR1 GTSNPN and CDR2 SVGIG (reference sequence). The CDR3 DNA is TGTGCCTTACGGGGGTTTTATGAAGCTTTCTTT. Protein: CALRGFYEAFF.

This rearrangement joins TRBV20-1 to TRBJ2-7; D possibly corresponds to TRBD2 (6 bases). V dropped 0 bases and J dropped 0 bases, with 18 bases sitting between them. CDR3 size: 17 residues. Germline V gene sequence: CDR1 DFQATT, CDR2 SNEGSKA (reference sequence). The CDR3 DNA reads TGCAGTGCTAGAGATTATCGGGGCGCCGGGAGCTCCTACGAGCAGTACTTC. Its translation is CSARDYRGAGSSYEQYF.

The chain is built from TRBV29-1 and TRBJ1-2; maybe TRBD1 (5 bases). Trimming left V 7 bases short and J 4 bases short, with 16 bases between. The germline V gene encodes CDR1 SQVTM and CDR2 ANQGSEA. This CDR3 spans 13 amino acids. CDR3 protein: CSDGSAGPYGYTF. The CDR3 DNA sequence: TGCAGCGACGGATCGGCAGGGCCCTATGGCTACACCTTC.

The V and J genes are TRBV5-1 and TRBJ2-2, with D uncertain. Germline lookup yields CDR1 SGHRS and CDR2 YFSETQ. The CDR3 loop spans 15 amino acids. Trimming took 0 bases from V and 5 from J, leaving 11 bases between them. The CDR3 spells CASSLANPRTGELFF. CDR3 DNA: TGCGCCAGCAGCTTGGCCAACCCGAGGACCGGGGAGCTGTTTTTT.

In this sample, this clonotype turned up once. This rearrangement joins TRBV24-1 to TRBJ1-2; 11 positions match TRBD1. Germline V gives CDR1 KGHDR, CDR2 SFDVKD. V was clipped by 4 bases and J by 6 bases; unmatched bases: 9. The CDR3 spans 16 residues. CDR3 coding DNA: TGTGCCACCAGTGAAAGAGATCGGACAGGGGGCCATGGCTACACCTTC. This sequence encodes CATSERDRTGGHGYTF.